The 16 T cell receptor beta chains below all came from one sample that was sequenced in a study of CXCR3-negative and CXCR3-positive naive CD8 T cells. 5' RACE with UMI labels generated the TRB cDNA libraries. With the 5' RACE reads reprocessed, TCRdb shows one record per CDR3 protein and no DNA. The listing records around 47,000 distinct CDR3 sequences. What was sequenced was memory CD8+ T cells from blood. All receptors derive from a human donor in good health. Some clones in this sample may be carry-over from other donors' samples.

The chain uses TRBV2 and TRBJ2-4; the TRBD1 assignment by TCRdb is unverifiable without DNA. The CDR3 has 14 residues. The germline gives CDR1 SNHLY, CDR2 FYNNEI. CDR3: CASRRGQGPNIQYF. The full variable domain, rest sourced from reference TRBV2 and TRBJ2-4, is EPEVTQTPSHQVTQMGQEVILRCVPISNHLYFYWYRQILGQKVEFLVSFYNNEISEKSEIFDDQFSVERPDGSNFTLKIRSTKLEDSAMYFCASRRGQGPNIQYFGAGTRLSVL.

The chain recombines TRBV20-1 with TRBJ2-1; the TCRdb call, TRBD2, lacks DNA for checking. Germline CDR1 DFQATT, CDR2 SNEGSKA (reference sequence). The CDR3 is made up of 15 amino acids. CDR3 in amino acids: CSASVGTSGYNEQFF.

The V and J genes are TRBV12-5 and TRBJ2-1. The V gene's germline CDR1 is LGHNT and CDR2 FRNRAP. This CDR3 is 14 amino acids long. The CDR3 protein is CASGLGDYYNEQFF.

The chain is built from TRBV12-3 or TRBV12-4 and TRBJ2-7. The CDR3 totals 13 residues. The chain's CDR3 is CASSLTVNYEQYF.

The chain carries TRBV7-9 and TRBJ2-7; TCRdb proposes TRBD1, but this gene call is untestable without DNA. CDR1 and CDR2 (germline): SEHNR, FQNEAQ (reference sequence). The CDR3 is 14 amino acids. The CDR3 here is CASTPRGDPYEQYF.

V and J are TRBV29-1 and TRBJ1-2; TCRdb designates TRBD1, a call that cannot be tested without DNA. The CDR3 is 14 amino acids. Germline CDR1 is SQVTM and CDR2 is ANQGSEA. The CDR3 protein is CSVTGTVNWDGYTF.

The chain uses TRBV21-1 and TRBJ2-2; no DNA is available, so the TRBD1 call from TCRdb remains unchecked. TRBV21-1 is marked as a pseudogene. CDR3 length: 17 residues. The CDR3 region is CASSNQRGGAKTGELFF.

The chain recombines TRBV5-1 with TRBJ1-6. CDR3 length: 16 amino acids. CDR1 SGHRS and CDR2 YFSETQ come from the germline V gene. The CDR3 protein is CASSLAGNTNGSPLHF. Drawing the rest from reference TRBV5-1 and TRBJ1-6, the complete variable domain is KAGVTQTPRYLIKTRGQQVTLSCSPISGHRSVSWYQQTPGQGLQFLFEYFSETQRNKGNFPGRFSGRQFSNSRSEMNVSTLELGDSALYLCASSLAGNTNGSPLHFGNGTRLTVT.

The rearrangement uses TRBV12-3 or TRBV12-4 and TRBJ1-6; TCRdb indicates TRBD1, and absent DNA this call remains unverified. This CDR3 spans 14 amino acids. CDR3 sequence: CASSLGRGHSPLHF.

The chain is built from TRBV7-9 and TRBJ2-3. The CDR3 is 14 residues long. Germline CDR1 is SEHNR and CDR2 is FQNEAQ (reference sequence). CDR3 sequence reads: CASSPVGSTDTQYF.

The chain couples TRBV27 to TRBJ2-1; TCRdb picks TRBD1, but there is no DNA to check that call. The CDR3 has 13 amino acids. Germline lookup yields CDR1 MNHEY and CDR2 SMNVEV (reference sequence). CDR3 in amino acids: CASSLFPLNEQFF.

This chain connects TRBV6-2 or TRBV6-3 to TRBJ2-3. Per the germline V gene, CDR1 is MNHEY and CDR2 is SVGEGT. The CDR3 loop spans 13 amino acids. CDR3 sequence: CASSYKETDTQYF.

The chain has TRBV4-1 and TRBJ2-7; TCRdb calls TRBD2, which cannot be checked without DNA. The germline V gene encodes CDR1 MGHRA and CDR2 YSYEKL. The CDR3 runs 15 residues. The CDR3 is CASSQQRGGGYEQYF.

V and J are TRBV29-1 and TRBJ2-1. The CDR3 totals 13 residues. Germline values: CDR1 SQVTM, CDR2 ANQGSEA. This chain's CDR3 is CSVIAVDVNEQFF.

The V and J genes are TRBV15 and TRBJ1-5; TCRdb's assignment of TRBD1 cannot be checked, as there is no DNA. The CDR3 has 20 amino acids. Germline-derived CDR1 and CDR2 are LNHNV and YYDKDF (reference sequence). The chain's CDR3 is CATSRDWISGNAGGNQPQHF.

This chain joins TRBV6-2 or TRBV6-3 and TRBJ2-7; there is no DNA to check the TCRdb D call of TRBD1. In germline, CDR1 is MNHEY, CDR2 SVGEGT. The CDR3 is 14 amino acids. CDR3 residues: CASSKPGPTYEQYF.